This T cell receptor (beta chain) emerged from a study of blood T cell repertoires in COVID-19 (dated by TCRdb to about 2020). Turning to the overall study: Samples from collaborators originated in the United States, Italy and Spain and spanned both the acute and convalescent phases of COVID-19. Samples were obtained from the ongoing ImmuneRACE study (first 160 participants) and from 1,254 subjects provided by 6 global collaborators. Where HLA class I and class II types were available, the types were taken from metadata supplied by the sample provider, not from assay-based typing. Subjects who had been exposed to COVID-19, were actively infected with it, or had recovered from it provided the deeply sampled blood TCRbeta repertoires that made up the dataset. Sample metadata almost always included a de-identified subject ID, COVID-19 status, age in years and sex. The repertoires were released in a freely available public database meant as a resource for research on the immune response to SARS-CoV-2. The material from the prospective study consisted of cDNA or gDNA derived from T cells, B-cell-depleted T cells, or PBMCs. What the research found in general, with its limitations: How much clinical and demographic metadata was included differed by source and by participant, and the metadata was provided uncurated.

Collaborating institutions collected whole blood in K2EDTA tubes following their own protocols. For TCRbeta analysis, collaborators shipped samples in one of three forms: frozen whole blood, isolated PBMCs, or DNA extracted from either of those sample types. As regards this clone: Its specific antigen is unknown. No per-base quality is available; no much larger clone lies one base away.

The CDR3 goes from the cysteine to the phenylalanine over 15 residues. CDR3 DNA is the only sequence kept; it has 45 bases, read in frame from the first base. Unmatched junction bases come to 9, with V trimmed by 6 bases and J by 4 bases. From the germline V gene, CDR1 is MDHEN and CDR2 is SYDVKM. TCRbeta CDR3 regions were amplified from genomic DNA using the immunoSEQ Assay, a bias-controlled multiplex PCR. The paper's data handling went like this. The number of nucleated cells in each sample was estimated by amplification of reference gene primers within the assay. Sequence reads were collapsed and filtered to measure the absolute abundance of every unique TCRbeta CDR3 rearrangement. For each sample, productive Simpson clonality was calculated by taking the square root of Simpson's diversity index across productive rearrangements. TCRdb retrieved this table from immuneACCESS and kept in-frame rearrangements only. Not all clones are present; in checked studies, unresolved V genes account for under half, and no reason is known for the remainder. D and trimming were read from the DNA, whereas the V and J calls and clone size are those reported in that table. This sample is represented by tens of thousands of clones; about 86% of them were singletons. The top ten clonotypes cover about 45% of the sample.

The sequence is built from TRBV28 and TRBJ1-5; 7 central nucleotides agree with TRBD1. Input material: peripheral blood. The source of this sequence is an older man with acute or convalescent COVID-19. The DNA is TGTGCCAGCAGCCTGACAGGGTGGGGGAATCAGCCCCAGCATTTT. This encodes CASSLTGWGNQPQHF. Supplemented by the reference TRBV28 and TRBJ1-5 proteins around the CDR3, the complete variable domain is DVKVTQSSRYLVKRTGEKVFLECVQDMDHENMFWYRQDPGLGLRLIYFSYDVKMKEKGDIPEGYSVSREKKERFSLILESASTNQTSMYLCASSLTGWGNQPQHFGDGTRLSIL.